A single sample gave rise to the 13 T cell receptor beta chains below, sequenced in a study of coeliac disease. Measured with immunoSEQ multiplex PCR; TCRdb has only the in-frame clones, and not every one. The sample contains over 2,000 clones, about 59% of which appear only once. Sequencing used lamina propria lymphocytes from the gut. These receptors were taken from a woman aged 25-40 years with active celiac disease.

The chain links TRBV5-1 to TRBJ2-7; maybe TRBD2 (5 bases). V was pared by 2 bases and J by 3 bases, with 6 bases between. The CDR3 contains 12 residues. The V gene's germline CDR1 is SGHRS and CDR2 YFSETQ. The CDR3 region has the DNA TGCGCCAGCAGCTTCGGGAACTACGAGCAGTACTTC. Protein: CASSFGNYEQYF.

This chain uses TRBV7-9 with TRBJ1-4; D is undetermined. Per germline, CDR1 SEHNR and CDR2 FQNEAQ (reference sequence). CDR3 length: 15 amino acids. V lost 4 bases and J lost 4, with 13 bases in between. The CDR3 coding sequence is TGTGCCAGCAGCTCGTTTGAGGAGGATAATGAAAAACTGTTTTTT. Amino acid sequence: CASSSFEEDNEKLFF.

The genes are TRBV7-6 and TRBJ1-2; 9 nucleotides match TRBD1. The CDR3 totals 15 residues. Germline values: CDR1 SGHVS, CDR2 FNYEAQ. With 4 bases clipped from V and 4 bases from J, the junction kept 7 bases outside the gene matches. This CDR3 is CASSSPGTGSYGYTF. CDR3 in DNA: TGTGCCAGCAGCTCGCCTGGGACAGGGTCCTATGGCTACACCTTC.

This clone counts as large. This chain uses TRBV5-8 with TRBJ1-4; 7 nucleotides align to TRBD1. CDR1 and CDR2 (germline): SGHTS, YDEGEE. Trimming took 0 bases from V and 8 from J; bases not matched to a gene: 10. This CDR3 region has 16 residues. CDR3 sequence: CASSLGVSRGREKLFF. CDR3 in DNA: TGTGCCAGCAGCTTGGGCGTCAGCAGGGGGAGAGAAAAACTGTTTTTT.

The rearrangement joins TRBV6-1 to TRBJ1-2, with 11 positions matching TRBD1. The V segment lost 10 bases and the J segment 6 bases; nucleotides outside the gene matches: 4. Per the germline V gene, CDR1 is MNHNS and CDR2 is SASEGT. CDR3 length: 12 residues. CDR3 loop: CATRTGGHGYTF. CDR3 in DNA: TGTGCCACTAGGACAGGGGGCCATGGCTACACCTTC.

This chain links TRBV6-1 with TRBJ1-1; 8 bases are shared with TRBD1. The CDR3 runs 13 residues. The germline CDR1 and CDR2 sequences are MNHNS and SASEGT. Germline trimming cut 7 bases from V and 7 bases from J; bases unmatched to any gene: 8. The CDR3 DNA sequence: TGTGCCAGCATAAGGACAGGGTTTTTTGAAGCTTTCTTT. It codes for CASIRTGFFEAFF.

This rearrangement joins TRBV6-5 to TRBJ1-1, with 9 nucleotides matching TRBD1. This CDR3 has 15 residues. Germline V lookup: CDR1 MNHEY, CDR2 SVGAGI. V was pared by 6 bases and J by 5 bases, with 10 bases of the junction left unmatched. CDR3 loop: CASSLQDRGWTEAFF. CDR3 DNA: TGTGCCAGCAGCCTCCAGGACAGGGGTTGGACTGAAGCTTTCTTT.

CDR3 in DNA: TGTGCCAGCAGCTCACGGGACAGGGGAGGAGGTGGCTACACCTTC. This sequence encodes CASSSRDRGGGGYTF. The gene calls are TRBV7-6 and TRBJ1-2; TRBD1 aligns across 10 bases. The CDR3 contains 15 residues. CDR1 and CDR2 from the germline V gene are SGHVS and FNYEAQ. Trimming took 4 bases from V and 7 from J; bases not matched to a gene: 9.

This clone was seen a handful of times. CDR3 region: CASSQEMGLSGQPQHF. DNA for the CDR3: TGCGCCAGCAGCCAAGAAATGGGACTATCTGGTCAGCCCCAGCATTTT. V gene TRBV4-1 combines with J gene TRBJ1-5; possible D gene TRBD1, 5 bases. Looked up from germline, CDR1 is MGHRA and CDR2 is YSYEKL. V lost 0 bases and J 6 bases, leaving 15 bases between the germline ends. The CDR3 length is 16 residues.

The rearrangement uses TRBV27 and TRBJ1-5; 10 positions agree with TRBD1. With 2 bases clipped from V and 2 bases from J, the junction kept 12 bases outside the gene matches. The CDR3 consists of 19 residues. In germline, CDR1 is MNHEY, CDR2 SMNVEV (reference sequence). This CDR3 is CASSLGIRQGARGNQPQHF. The DNA of the CDR3 is TGTGCCAGCAGTTTAGGAATTCGACAGGGGGCGCGGGGCAATCAGCCCCAGCATTTT.

V is TRBV10-1 and J is TRBJ1-1; 8 bases map to TRBD1. The CDR3 length is 15 residues. Trimming cost V 6 bases and J 7 bases; bases outside gene matches: 13. Germline CDR1 is WNHNN and CDR2 is SYGVQD (reference sequence). For the CDR3, the DNA is TGCGCCAGCAGCCCGGGACAGGAATATAATAATGAAGCTTTCTTT. Translating it yields CASSPGQEYNNEAFF.

The V call is TRBV6-5, the J call TRBJ1-1, with 7 bases identical to TRBD1. The CDR3 covers 15 residues. Germline V gene lookup returns CDR1 MNHEY and CDR2 SVGAGI. The V segment lost 4 bases and the J segment 5 bases; nucleotides outside the gene matches: 10. The CDR3 sequence: CASSFRQGLGTEAFF. The CDR3 DNA reads TGTGCCAGCAGTTTTCGACAGGGCCTAGGTACTGAAGCTTTCTTT.

The rearrangement uses TRBV5-1 and TRBJ2-5, with TRBD2 matching 14 bases. The CDR3 has 15 residues. The ends lost 4 bases at V and 4 bases at J; junction bases unmatched: 3. Germline V gives CDR1 SGHRS, CDR2 YFSETQ. DNA for the CDR3: TGCGCCAGCAGCCCGGGACTAGCGGGAGTAGAGACCCAGTACTTC. Its protein is CASSPGLAGVETQYF.